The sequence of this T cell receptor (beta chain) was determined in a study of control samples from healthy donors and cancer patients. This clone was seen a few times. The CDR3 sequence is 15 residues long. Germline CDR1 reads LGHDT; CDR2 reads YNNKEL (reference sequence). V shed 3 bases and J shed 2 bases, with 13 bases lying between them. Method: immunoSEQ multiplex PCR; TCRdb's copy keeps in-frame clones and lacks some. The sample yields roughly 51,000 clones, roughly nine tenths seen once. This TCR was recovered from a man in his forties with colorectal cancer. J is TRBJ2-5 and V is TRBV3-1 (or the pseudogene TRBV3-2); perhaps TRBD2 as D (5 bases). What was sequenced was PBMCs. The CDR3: CASSHLPPGQETQYF. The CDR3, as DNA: TGTGCCAGCAGCCACCTCCCGCCGGGACAAGAGACCCAGTACTTC.